The 32 T cell receptor beta chains in this list originate from one sample, sequenced in a study of PD-L1 blockade in urothelial cancer. Repertoires were generated with immunoSEQ multiplex PCR, while TCRdb's copy carries only in-frame clones and drops some. Of more than 80,000 clones in the sample, 82% are singletons; the top ten hold more than 8%. The sample here was PBMCs, taken around atezolizumab (anti-PD-L1) treatment. These receptor sequences come from a man between 65 and 85 years old with urothelial cancer.

V usage is TRBV11-2 and J usage is TRBJ2-1; 8 nucleotides agree with TRBD2. CDR1 is SGHAT and CDR2 is FQNNGV in the germline V gene. With 5 bases clipped from V and 7 bases from J, the junction kept 7 bases outside the gene matches. The CDR3 covers 14 residues. CDR3 DNA: TGTGCCAGCAGCCCTACTAGCGGCACAAATGAGCAGTTCTTC. This translates into CASSPTSGTNEQFF. Full variable domain (missing parts from reference TRBV11-2 and TRBJ2-1): EAGVAQSPRYKIIEKRQSVAFWCNPISGHATLYWYQQILGQGPKLLIQFQNNGVVDDSQLPKDRFSAERLKGVDSTLKIQPAKLEDSAVYLCASSPTSGTNEQFFGPGTRLTVL.

J is TRBJ1-2 and V is TRBV4-2; 8 bases map to TRBD1. Germline lookup yields CDR1 LGHNA and CDR2 YNFKEQ. The CDR3 contains 17 residues. Germline trimming cut 1 base from V and 8 bases from J; bases unmatched to any gene: 15. CDR3 DNA sequence: TGTGCCAGCAGCCAAGGGACAGGGACCCTCGGGGGAGTCGGCTACACCTTC. Encoded protein: CASSQGTGTLGGVGYTF.

The chain employs TRBV6-5 and TRBJ2-7; a weak D match, TRBD2 (5 bases). The CDR3 covers 14 residues. Germline V gives CDR1 MNHEY, CDR2 SVGAGI. V lost 4 bases and J 3 bases, leaving 13 bases between the germline ends. The CDR3 region is CASSSRAEGYEQYF. CDR3 coding DNA: TGTGCCAGCAGTTCGCGGGCCGAGGGCTACGAGCAGTACTTC.

This clone was counted a single time. The V gene is TRBV9, the J gene TRBJ2-3; the match to TRBD2 covers 10 bases. Germline CDR1 reads SGDLS; CDR2 reads YYNGEE. V lost 3 bases and J lost 3; bases outside the gene matches: 4. The CDR3 loop spans 15 amino acids. The CDR3 loop reads CASSGGTSVTDTQYF. The CDR3 DNA is TGTGCCAGCAGCGGCGGGACTAGCGTTACAGATACGCAGTATTTT.

The chain combines TRBV11-3 with TRBJ2-3, with D possibly being TRBD2 (5 bases). CDR3 length: 14 amino acids. Deletions cut 4 bases from V and 10 bases from J, with 18 bases between. Germline lookup yields CDR1 SGHNT and CDR2 YENEEA. CDR3 residues: CASSSGLGTASQYF. The CDR3 DNA follows: TGTGCCAGCAGCTCTGGACTCGGCACGGCTTCGCAGTATTTT.

The chain couples TRBV30 to TRBJ1-2; D call uncertain. CDR1 GTSNPN and CDR2 SVGIG come from the germline V gene (reference sequence). Trimming stripped 1 base from V and 4 bases from J, with 16 bases between. The CDR3 runs 15 residues. CDR3 coding DNA: TGTGCCTGGAGTGATTTAGTTCGCGGGTCCTATGGCTACACCTTC. This codes for CAWSDLVRGSYGYTF.

CDR3 sequence (DNA): TGTGCCAGCAGCTTAGAAGCGGCAGGGGGCCCAGATACGCAGTATTTT. Translated, it gives CASSLEAAGGPDTQYF. The V call is TRBV7-2, the J call TRBJ2-3, with TRBD1 matching over 8 bases. Germline CDR1 and CDR2: SGHTA and FQGNSA. V gave up 1 base and J gave up 4 bases; unmatched junction bases: 7. The CDR3 has 16 amino acids.

The rearrangement joins TRBV7-2 to TRBJ2-5, with 9 bases aligning to TRBD1. This CDR3 comprises 15 residues. V was pared by 2 bases and J by 2 bases, with 3 bases of the junction left unmatched. Germline CDR1 reads SGHTA; CDR2 reads FQGNSA. CDR3 residues: CASSLTGQGQETQYF. The CDR3, as DNA: TGTGCCAGCAGCTTAACGGGACAGGGACAAGAGACCCAGTACTTC.

This sequence joins TRBV30 and TRBJ2-3, with D maybe TRBD2 (5 bases). The CDR3 has 14 amino acids. The germline V gene encodes CDR1 GTSNPN and CDR2 SVGIG (reference sequence). In nucleotides, the CDR3 is TGTGCGCGAGGGAAGCGAGGACGAACAGATACGCAGTATTTT. This gives the protein CARGKRGRTDTQYF.

This clone was seen a few times. The J gene is TRBJ1-5, the V gene TRBV6-1, with D unclear. Germline CDR1 and CDR2: MNHNS and SASEGT. The CDR3 totals 14 residues. With 11 bases removed from V and 0 bases from J, the gap between germline ends came to 14 bases. CDR3 region: CALSGQYSNQPQHF. The CDR3 DNA is TGTGCCCTGTCAGGTCAGTATAGCAATCAGCCCCAGCATTTT.

This clone was seen just once. The rearrangement links TRBV10-1 to TRBJ1-1; 7 bases map to TRBD1. The CDR3 is 14 residues long. Unmatched junction bases numbered 5, after V lost 6 bases and J lost 1 base. Germline V gene sequence: CDR1 WNHNN, CDR2 SYGVQD (reference sequence). The CDR3 here is CASRPGTANTEAFF. The CDR3 DNA reads TGCGCCAGCAGGCCCGGGACAGCGAACACTGAAGCTTTCTTT.

The chain carries TRBV19 and TRBJ2-7; 7 bases are shared with TRBD2. Losses at the gene ends were 5 bases for V and 3 bases for J; bases not matched to a gene: 7. CDR1 LNHDA and CDR2 SQIVND come from the germline V gene (reference sequence). CDR3 length equals 14 residues. The CDR3 reads CASSVGTTNYEQYF. The CDR3 DNA follows: TGTGCCAGTAGTGTCGGGACTACGAACTACGAGCAGTACTTC.

The J gene is TRBJ2-7, the V gene TRBV5-4, with 11 bases identical to TRBD2. CDR1 and CDR2 from the germline V gene are SGHNT and YYREEE (reference sequence). The CDR3 length is 16 residues. With V trimmed by 5 bases and J by 3 bases, 10 bases remained unmatched. Here the CDR3 reads CASSSTSGSDYYEQYF. Here the CDR3 DNA reads TGTGCCAGCAGTTCTACTAGCGGGAGCGACTACTACGAGCAGTACTTC. Filled out from reference TRBV5-4 and TRBJ2-7, the complete variable domain reads ETGVTQSPTHLIKTRGQQVTLRCSSQSGHNTVSWYQQALGQGPQFIFQYYREEENGRGNFPPRFSGLQFPNYSSELNVNALELDDSALYLCASSSTSGSDYYEQYFGPGTRLTVT.

This rearrangement joins TRBV10-3 to TRBJ1-1; D possibly corresponds to TRBD1 (6 bases). The CDR3 consists of 14 residues. Trimming pared 6 bases from V and 5 bases from J, leaving 16 bases between. Germline CDR1 is ENHRY and CDR2 is SYGVKD. CDR3: CAIRSDQGPTEAFF. For the CDR3, the DNA is TGTGCCATCAGGTCGGACCAGGGGCCTACTGAAGCTTTCTTT.

V and J are TRBV5-4 and TRBJ2-1, with 8 bases aligning to TRBD2. This CDR3 contains 15 residues. Per germline, CDR1 SGHNT and CDR2 YYREEE (reference sequence). Germline trimming cut 0 bases from V and 2 bases from J; bases unmatched to any gene: 1. The CDR3 sequence is CASSLVGRAYNEQFF. The CDR3 region has the DNA TGTGCCAGCAGCTTGGTCGGGAGGGCCTACAATGAGCAGTTCTTC.

This clone was observed a few times. The J gene is TRBJ2-3, the V gene TRBV5-4, with a possible D match to TRBD1 (6 bases). This CDR3 region has 15 residues. The germline V and J ends were trimmed by 3 bases and 2 bases, with 13 bases remaining between them. Germline V gene sequence: CDR1 SGHNT, CDR2 YYREEE (reference sequence). The CDR3 nucleotides are TGTGCCAGCAGCTCCAAGGACAGAGACACAGATACGCAGTATTTT. The encoded protein is CASSSKDRDTDTQYF.

The chain joins TRBV9 to TRBJ2-2; no clear D. V was pared by 0 bases and J by 7 bases, with 7 bases between. Per the germline V gene, CDR1 is SGDLS and CDR2 is YYNGEE. This CDR3 spans 13 amino acids. Written as DNA, the CDR3 is TGTGCCAGCAGCGTAGTAGGCGGCGGGGAGCTGTTTTTT. It specifies CASSVVGGGELFF.

Note on this clone: The same CDR3 also results from other DNA sequences found in this sample. The chain recombines TRBV19 with TRBJ2-1, with 11 bases that match TRBD2. The CDR3 covers 14 residues. Germline CDR1 LNHDA, CDR2 SQIVND (reference sequence). The trim removed 5 bases at V and 6 bases at J, leaving 3 bases unmatched. The CDR3 region has the DNA TGTGCCAGTAGTTACCTAGCGGGAGGCAATGAGCAGTTCTTC. Translation: CASSYLAGGNEQFF.

The count of this clone is one. The chain recombines TRBV2 with TRBJ2-6; 9 bases are a match to TRBD1. This CDR3 is 18 amino acids long. Trimming cost V 7 bases and J 0 bases; bases outside gene matches: 10. Germline CDR1 SNHLY, CDR2 FYNNEI. The CDR3 is CASTPGTGKSSGANVLTF. The CDR3 coding sequence is TGTGCCAGCACTCCCGGGACAGGGAAGAGCTCTGGGGCCAACGTCCTGACTTTC.

This clone was detected ten times or more. CDR3 sequence: CASSQTGVGPYEQYF. CDR3 DNA: TGTGCCAGCAGCCAAACCGGGGTAGGGCCCTACGAGCAGTACTTC. This chain uses TRBV7-2 with TRBJ2-7, with D possibly TRBD2 on 5 matching bases. V lost 5 bases, J lost 2 bases, and 16 bases lay in between. CDR1 is SGHTA and CDR2 is FQGNSA in the germline V gene. This CDR3 is 15 amino acids long.

The J gene is TRBJ1-2, the V gene TRBV5-4; 7 bases fit TRBD1. The CDR3 has 14 amino acids. Germline V gene data show CDR1 as SGHNT and CDR2 as YYREEE (reference sequence). Germline trimming cut 4 bases from V and 0 bases from J; bases unmatched to any gene: 3. The CDR3 spells CASSRDSSNYGYTF. The CDR3 region has the DNA TGTGCCAGCAGCCGGGACAGCTCTAACTATGGCTACACCTTC.

The V gene is TRBV11-2, the J gene TRBJ1-5, with a possible D match to TRBD1 (5 bases). V lost 0 bases, J lost 6 bases, and 6 bases lay in between. Germline lookup yields CDR1 SGHAT and CDR2 FQNNGV. The CDR3 contains 13 residues. CDR3 amino acids: CASSLEGGQPQHF. Written as DNA, the CDR3 is TGTGCCAGCAGCTTAGAGGGGGGTCAGCCCCAGCATTTT.

The rearrangement uses TRBV18 and TRBJ2-7; weak D call: TRBD2 (5 bases). Germline values: CDR1 KGHSH, CDR2 LQKENI. The CDR3 contains 13 residues. Trimming shortened V by 6 bases and J by 3 bases, and 12 bases separated the two germline ends. Here the CDR3 reads CASSASAGYEQYF. As DNA, the CDR3 is TGTGCCAGCTCCGCTTCCGCGGGCTACGAGCAGTACTTC.

Comment on this clone: The same CDR3 can be traced to other DNA sequences in this sample. The rearrangement uses TRBV5-4 and TRBJ1-1; TRBD1 aligns across 10 bases. The V gene end was trimmed by 5 bases and the J gene end by 5 bases; junction bases not matched to a gene: 9. Germline V gene lookup returns CDR1 SGHNT and CDR2 YYREEE (reference sequence). The CDR3 spans 15 residues. CDR3: CASRRQGAGETEAFF. CDR3 in DNA: TGTGCCAGCAGACGACAGGGGGCAGGTGAGACTGAAGCTTTCTTT.

The chain combines TRBV18 with TRBJ1-5, with TRBD1 as a possible D gene (5 bases). In germline, CDR1 is KGHSH, CDR2 LQKENI. The CDR3 contains 13 residues. V lost 2 bases to trimming and J lost 5 bases, with 7 bases between them. The CDR3 is CASSPDRYQPQHF. CDR3 DNA: TGTGCCAGCTCACCAGACAGATATCAGCCCCAGCATTTT.

This clone has ten or more counts. The chain combines TRBV27 with TRBJ2-7; TRBD2 aligns across 7 bases. The CDR3 runs to 15 residues. Germline V lookup: CDR1 MNHEY, CDR2 SMNVEV (reference sequence). The junction had 8 bases not matched to a gene; V was cut back by 2 bases and J by 4 bases. The CDR3: CASSLKAGVGYEQYF. For the CDR3, the DNA is TGTGCCAGCAGTTTAAAGGCGGGAGTGGGATACGAGCAGTACTTC.

The DNA for the CDR3 is TGTGCCACACGCCAAGACAGCTCCCAAGAGACCCAGTACTTC. It is translated as CATRQDSSQETQYF. This rearrangement joins TRBV7-9 to TRBJ2-5, with D perhaps matching TRBD1 (5 bases). V shed 10 bases and J shed 1 base, with 16 bases lying between them. CDR1 is SEHNR and CDR2 is FQNEAQ in the germline V gene (reference sequence). The CDR3 extends over 14 amino acids.

V and J are TRBV7-2 and TRBJ2-1, with 11 bases identical to TRBD2. This CDR3 has 15 residues. Germline V gives CDR1 SGHTA, CDR2 FQGNSA. J was trimmed by 5 bases and V by 5 bases; bases with no gene match: 5. CDR3: CASSQLGLADNEQFF. DNA for the CDR3: TGTGCCAGCAGCCAATTGGGACTAGCGGACAATGAGCAGTTCTTC.

The genes are TRBV4-1 and TRBJ2-3; 7 bases map to TRBD2. CDR1 and CDR2 from the germline V gene are MGHRA and YSYEKL. This CDR3 has 13 residues. After removal of 2 bases from V and 6 bases from J, the junction contained 2 bases not matched to a gene. CDR3 in amino acids: CASSQTSDDTQYF. The CDR3 DNA reads as TGCGCCAGCAGCCAAACTAGCGATGATACGCAGTATTTT.

V is TRBV4-1 and J is TRBJ2-3; TRBD2 matches 10 bases. CDR1 is MGHRA and CDR2 is YSYEKL in the germline V gene. This CDR3 spans 16 amino acids. V was clipped by 0 bases and J by 4 bases; unmatched bases: 4. CDR3 nucleotides: TGCGCCAGCAGCCAAGAGAGCGGGGGGGCCCCAGATACGCAGTATTTT. Its protein product is CASSQESGGAPDTQYF.

The chain is built from TRBV4-2 and TRBJ1-6, with 8 bases lining up with TRBD1. The J segment lost 7 bases and the V segment lost 1 base, leaving 0 bases of the junction unmatched. The V gene's germline CDR1 is LGHNA and CDR2 YNFKEQ. The CDR3 contains 14 residues. Written as DNA, the CDR3 is TGTGCCAGCAGCCAAGGGACAGGGAATTCACCCCTCCACTTT. As protein: CASSQGTGNSPLHF.

CDR3 in amino acids: CSVVELQGSTDTQYF. DNA for the CDR3: TGCAGCGTTGTAGAGTTGCAGGGAAGCACAGATACGCAGTATTTT. The chain employs TRBV29-1 and TRBJ2-3; a weak D match, TRBD1 (5 bases). Germline lookup yields CDR1 SQVTM and CDR2 ANQGSEA. The V gene lost 4 bases and the J gene lost 0 bases, with 14 bases spanning the gap. CDR3 size: 15 residues.